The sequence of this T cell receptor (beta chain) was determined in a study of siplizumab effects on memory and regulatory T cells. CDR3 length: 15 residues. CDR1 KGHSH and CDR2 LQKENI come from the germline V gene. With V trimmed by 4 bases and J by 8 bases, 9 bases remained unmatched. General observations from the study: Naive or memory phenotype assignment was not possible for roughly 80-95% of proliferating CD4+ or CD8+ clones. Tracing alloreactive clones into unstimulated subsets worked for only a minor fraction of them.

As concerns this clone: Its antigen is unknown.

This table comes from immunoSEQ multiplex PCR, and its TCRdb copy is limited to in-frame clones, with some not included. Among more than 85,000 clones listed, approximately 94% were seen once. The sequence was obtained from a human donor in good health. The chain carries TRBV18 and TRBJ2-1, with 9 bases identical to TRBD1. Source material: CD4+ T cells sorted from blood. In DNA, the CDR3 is TGTGCCAGCTCACGCGGGGGACAGGGTATGGATGAGCAGTTCTTC. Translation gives CASSRGGQGMDEQFF.